The clone carrying this T cell receptor (beta chain) was seen a handful of times. Described time point: pre-sensitization, week 0. The treatment: therapeutic diphenylcyclopropenone sensitization with weekly scalp DPC. MiXCR, run by TCRdb on the RACE reads, gives a single entry per CDR3 protein. The sample shows about 350,000 distinct CDR3 sequences, about 5.4% of them seen only once. This entry comes from a study of human T cells and chemical hapten exposure. The wider study: Patients had diphenylcyclopropenone applied to the scalp weekly throughout the approximately 22-week study.

This CDR3 has 14 amino acids. Germline CDR1 and CDR2: LGHNA and YNFKEQ. Trimming pared 4 bases from V and 1 base from J, leaving 10 bases between. The receptor was derived from a woman between 18 and 30 years old with alopecia areata. Some clones in this sample may be carry-over from other donors' samples. The sample in question was whole blood, obtained in connection with sensitization to the hapten diphenylcyclopropenone (DPC). This rearrangement joins TRBV4-2 to TRBJ1-1; TRBD1 is a possible D gene (5 bases). CDR3 amino acids: CASSPLRGNTEAFF. CDR3 nucleotides: TGTGCCAGCAGCCCCTTGAGGGGGAACACTGAAGCTTTCTTT.